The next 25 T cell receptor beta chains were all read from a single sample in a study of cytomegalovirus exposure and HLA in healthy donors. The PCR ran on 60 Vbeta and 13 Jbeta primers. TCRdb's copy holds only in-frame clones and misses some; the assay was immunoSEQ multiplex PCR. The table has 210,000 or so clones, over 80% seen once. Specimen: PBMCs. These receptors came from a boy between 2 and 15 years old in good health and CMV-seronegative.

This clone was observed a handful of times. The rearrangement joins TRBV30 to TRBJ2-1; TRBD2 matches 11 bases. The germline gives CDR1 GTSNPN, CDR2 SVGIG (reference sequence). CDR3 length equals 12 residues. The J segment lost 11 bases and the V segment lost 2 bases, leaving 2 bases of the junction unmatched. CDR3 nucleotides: TGTGCCTGGAGTACTAGCGGGGGAAAGCAGTTCTTC. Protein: CAWSTSGGKQFF.

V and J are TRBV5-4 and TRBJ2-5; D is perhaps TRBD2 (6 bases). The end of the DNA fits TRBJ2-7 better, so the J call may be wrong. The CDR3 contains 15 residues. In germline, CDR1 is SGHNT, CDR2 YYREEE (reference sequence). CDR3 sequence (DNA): TGTGCCAGCAGCCCGGGACTTACGAACTCCTACGAGCAGTACTTC. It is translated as CASSPGLTNSYEQYF.

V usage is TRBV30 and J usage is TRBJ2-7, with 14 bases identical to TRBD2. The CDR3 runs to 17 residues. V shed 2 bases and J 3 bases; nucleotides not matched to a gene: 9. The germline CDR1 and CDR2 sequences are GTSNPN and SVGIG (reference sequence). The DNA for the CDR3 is TGTGCCTGGAGTTTCCGGACTAGCGGGGGGTACTTCTACGAGCAGTACTTC. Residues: CAWSFRTSGGYFYEQYF. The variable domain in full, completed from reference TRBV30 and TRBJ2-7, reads SQTIHQWPATLVQPVGSPLSLECTVEGTSNPNLYWYRQAAGRGLQLLFYSVGIGQISSEVPQNLSASRPQDRQFILSSKKLLLSDSGFYLCAWSFRTSGGYFYEQYFGPGTRLTVT.

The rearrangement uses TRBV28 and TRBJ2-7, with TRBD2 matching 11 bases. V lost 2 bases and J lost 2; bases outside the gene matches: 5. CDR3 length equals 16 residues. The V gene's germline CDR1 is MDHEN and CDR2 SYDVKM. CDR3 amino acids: CASSLTSGRRAYEQYF. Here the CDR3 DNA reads TGTGCCAGCAGTTTAACTAGCGGGAGAAGGGCCTACGAGCAGTACTTC. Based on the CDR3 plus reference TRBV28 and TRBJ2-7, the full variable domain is DVKVTQSSRYLVKRTGEKVFLECVQDMDHENMFWYRQDPGLGLRLIYFSYDVKMKEKGDIPEGYSVSREKKERFSLILESASTNQTSMYLCASSLTSGRRAYEQYFGPGTRLTVT.

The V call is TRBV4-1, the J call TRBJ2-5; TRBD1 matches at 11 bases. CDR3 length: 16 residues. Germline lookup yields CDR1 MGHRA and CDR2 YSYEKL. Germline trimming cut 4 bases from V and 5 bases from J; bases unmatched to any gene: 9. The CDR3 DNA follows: TGCGCCAGCAGCCCCCCCGGGACAGGGGGTCGCGAGACCCAGTACTTC. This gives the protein CASSPPGTGGRETQYF.

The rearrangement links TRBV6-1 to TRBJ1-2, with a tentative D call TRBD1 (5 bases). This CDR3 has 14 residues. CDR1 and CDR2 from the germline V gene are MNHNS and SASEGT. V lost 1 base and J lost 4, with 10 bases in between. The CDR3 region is CASSEEGAGYGYTF. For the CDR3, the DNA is TGTGCCAGCAGTGAAGAAGGGGCAGGCTATGGCTACACCTTC.

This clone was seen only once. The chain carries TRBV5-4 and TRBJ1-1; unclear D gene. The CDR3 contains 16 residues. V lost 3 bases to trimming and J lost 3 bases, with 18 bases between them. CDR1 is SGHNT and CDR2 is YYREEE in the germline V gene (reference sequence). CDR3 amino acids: CASSSFPGVSDTEAFF. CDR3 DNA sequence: TGTGCCAGCAGCTCCTTTCCTGGAGTTTCGGACACTGAAGCTTTCTTT.

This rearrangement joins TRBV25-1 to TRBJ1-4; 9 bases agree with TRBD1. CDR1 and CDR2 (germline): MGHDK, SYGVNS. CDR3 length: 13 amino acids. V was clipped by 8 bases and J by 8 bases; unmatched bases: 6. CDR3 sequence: CASRGQGFEKLFF. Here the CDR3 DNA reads TGTGCCAGCCGGGGACAGGGATTCGAAAAACTGTTTTTT.

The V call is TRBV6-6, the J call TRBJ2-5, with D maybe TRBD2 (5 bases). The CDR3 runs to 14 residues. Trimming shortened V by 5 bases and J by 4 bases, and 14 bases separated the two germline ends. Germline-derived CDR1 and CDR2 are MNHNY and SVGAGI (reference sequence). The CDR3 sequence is CASSRLLARETQYF. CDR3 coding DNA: TGTGCCAGCAGTCGCCTCCTAGCCCGAGAGACCCAGTACTTC.

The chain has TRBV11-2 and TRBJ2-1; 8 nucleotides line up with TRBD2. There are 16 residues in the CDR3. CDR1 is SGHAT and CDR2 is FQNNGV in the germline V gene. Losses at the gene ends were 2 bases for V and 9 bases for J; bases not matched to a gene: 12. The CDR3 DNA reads TGTGCCAGCAGCTTATACTCGGGAGGGCCTAGAGTTGAGCAGTTCTTC. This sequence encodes CASSLYSGGPRVEQFF.

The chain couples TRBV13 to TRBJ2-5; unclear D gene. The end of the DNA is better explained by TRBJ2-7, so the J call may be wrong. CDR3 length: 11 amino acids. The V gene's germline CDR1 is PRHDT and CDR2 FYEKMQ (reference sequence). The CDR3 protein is CASSTNYEQYF. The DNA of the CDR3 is TGTGCCAGCAGCACCAACTACGAGCAGTACTTC.

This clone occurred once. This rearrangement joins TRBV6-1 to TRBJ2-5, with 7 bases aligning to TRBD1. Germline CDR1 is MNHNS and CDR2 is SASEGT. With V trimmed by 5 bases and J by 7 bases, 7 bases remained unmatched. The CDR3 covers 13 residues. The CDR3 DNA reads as TGTGCCAGCAGTCCGACAGGGCGAGGGACCCAGTACTTC. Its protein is CASSPTGRGTQYF.

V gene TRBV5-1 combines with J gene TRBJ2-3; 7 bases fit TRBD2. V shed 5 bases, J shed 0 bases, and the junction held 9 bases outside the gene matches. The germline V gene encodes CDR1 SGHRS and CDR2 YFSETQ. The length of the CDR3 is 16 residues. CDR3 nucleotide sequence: TGCGCCAGCAGGACCGACGCTAGCGGCAGCACAGATACGCAGTATTTT. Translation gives CASRTDASGSTDTQYF. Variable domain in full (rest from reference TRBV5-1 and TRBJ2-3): KAGVTQTPRYLIKTRGQQVTLSCSPISGHRSVSWYQQTPGQGLQFLFEYFSETQRNKGNFPGRFSGRQFSNSRSEMNVSTLELGDSALYLCASRTDASGSTDTQYFGPGTRLTVL.

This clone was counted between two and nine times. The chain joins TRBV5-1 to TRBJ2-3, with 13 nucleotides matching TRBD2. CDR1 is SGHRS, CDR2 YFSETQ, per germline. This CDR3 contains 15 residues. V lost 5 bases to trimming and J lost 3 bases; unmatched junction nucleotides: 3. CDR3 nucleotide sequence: TGCGCCAGCAGGGAACTAGCGGGAGGGACAGATACGCAGTATTTT. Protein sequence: CASRELAGGTDTQYF. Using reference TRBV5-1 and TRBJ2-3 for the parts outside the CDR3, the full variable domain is KAGVTQTPRYLIKTRGQQVTLSCSPISGHRSVSWYQQTPGQGLQFLFEYFSETQRNKGNFPGRFSGRQFSNSRSEMNVSTLELGDSALYLCASRELAGGTDTQYFGPGTRLTVL.

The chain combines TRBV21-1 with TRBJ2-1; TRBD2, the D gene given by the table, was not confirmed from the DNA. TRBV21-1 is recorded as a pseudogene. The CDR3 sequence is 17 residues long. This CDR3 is CASSTSPSGRDYNEQFF. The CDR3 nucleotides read TGTGCCAGCAGCACCAGCCCTAGCGGGAGAGACTACAATGAGCAGTTCTTC.

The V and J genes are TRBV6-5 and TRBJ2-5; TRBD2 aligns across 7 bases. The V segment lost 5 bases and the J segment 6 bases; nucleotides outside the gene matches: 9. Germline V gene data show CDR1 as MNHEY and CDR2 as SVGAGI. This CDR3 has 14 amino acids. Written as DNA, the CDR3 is TGTGCCAGCAGTCACACGGGGGGTGGAAAGACCCAGTACTTC. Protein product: CASSHTGGGKTQYF.

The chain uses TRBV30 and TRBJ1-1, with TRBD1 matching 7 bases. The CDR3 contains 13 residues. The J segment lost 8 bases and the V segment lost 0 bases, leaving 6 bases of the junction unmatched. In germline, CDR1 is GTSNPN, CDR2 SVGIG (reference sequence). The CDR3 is CAWSVGPGQEAFF. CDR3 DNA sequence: TGTGCCTGGAGTGTGGGGCCGGGACAGGAAGCTTTCTTT.

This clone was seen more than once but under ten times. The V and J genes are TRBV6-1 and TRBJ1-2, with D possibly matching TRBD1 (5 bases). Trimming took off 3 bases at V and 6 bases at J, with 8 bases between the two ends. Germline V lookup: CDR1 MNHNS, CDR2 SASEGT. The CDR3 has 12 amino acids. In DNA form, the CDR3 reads TGTGCCAGCAGTGAGGTAGGGGATGGCTACACCTTC. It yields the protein CASSEVGDGYTF.

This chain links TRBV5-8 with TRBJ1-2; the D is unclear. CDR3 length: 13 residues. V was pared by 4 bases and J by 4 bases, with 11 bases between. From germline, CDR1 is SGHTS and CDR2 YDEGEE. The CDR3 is CASSAAGGYGYTF. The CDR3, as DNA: TGTGCCAGCAGCGCCGCGGGTGGCTATGGCTACACCTTC.

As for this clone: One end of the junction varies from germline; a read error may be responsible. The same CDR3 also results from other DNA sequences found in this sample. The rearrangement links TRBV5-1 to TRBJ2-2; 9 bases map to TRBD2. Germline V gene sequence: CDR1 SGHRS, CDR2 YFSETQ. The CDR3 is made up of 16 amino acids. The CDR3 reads CASSLGLAGNTGELFF. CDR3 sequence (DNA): TGCGCCAGCAGTTTGGGGCTAGCGGGAAACACCGGGGAGCTGTTTTTT.

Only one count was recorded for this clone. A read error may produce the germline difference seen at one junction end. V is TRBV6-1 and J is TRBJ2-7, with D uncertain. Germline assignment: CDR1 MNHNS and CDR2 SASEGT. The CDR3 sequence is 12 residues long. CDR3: CASSQASYEQYF. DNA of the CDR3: TGTGCCAGCAGTCAAGCTAGCTACGAGCAGTACTTC.

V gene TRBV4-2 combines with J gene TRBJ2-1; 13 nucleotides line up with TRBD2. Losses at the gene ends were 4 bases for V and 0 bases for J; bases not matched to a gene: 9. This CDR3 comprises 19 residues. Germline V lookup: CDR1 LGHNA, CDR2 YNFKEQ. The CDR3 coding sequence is TGTGCCAGCAGCCGAGGGACTAGCGGGGTTCTAAGCTCCTACAATGAGCAGTTCTTC. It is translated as CASSRGTSGVLSSYNEQFF.

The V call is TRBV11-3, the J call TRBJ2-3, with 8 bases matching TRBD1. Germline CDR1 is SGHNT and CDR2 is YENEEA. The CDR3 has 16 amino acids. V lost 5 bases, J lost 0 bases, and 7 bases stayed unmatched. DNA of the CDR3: TGTGCCAGCAGCGGCCGGGACAGGACTAGCACAGATACGCAGTATTTT. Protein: CASSGRDRTSTDTQYF.

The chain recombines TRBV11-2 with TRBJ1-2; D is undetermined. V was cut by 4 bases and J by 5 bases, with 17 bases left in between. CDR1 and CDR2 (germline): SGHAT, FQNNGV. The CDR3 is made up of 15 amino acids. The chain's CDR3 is CASSSPPGDLYGYTF. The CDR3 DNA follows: TGTGCCAGCAGCTCGCCCCCGGGTGACCTTTATGGCTACACCTTC.

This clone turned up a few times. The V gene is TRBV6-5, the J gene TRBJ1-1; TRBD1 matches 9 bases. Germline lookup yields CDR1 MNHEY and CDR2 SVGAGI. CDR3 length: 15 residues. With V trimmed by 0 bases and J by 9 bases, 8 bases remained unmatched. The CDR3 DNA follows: TGTGCCAGCAGTTACTCGAAGAGGGGGACAGGGAAAGCTTTCTTT. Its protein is CASSYSKRGTGKAFF.